This TCR beta chain was sequenced in a study of T cells in Graves' hyperthyroidism and ophthalmopathy (dated by TCRdb to about 2019). Some background on the complete study: Peripheral blood was sampled at the time of initial diagnosis, prior to any treatment. Whether ophthalmopathy could be predicted prospectively was tested in an independent validation cohort made up of 18 hyperthyroidism patients plus 17 patients who later progressed to ophthalmopathy. After blood sampling, hyperthyroidism patients were treated with methimazole at a starting dose of 30 mg daily, and ophthalmopathy patients were treated with high-dose intravenous methylprednisolone. The approximately 100 discovery patients were divided at random into training and test sets in a 7:3 ratio. A discovery cohort of about a hundred patients, about 40 with Graves' ophthalmopathy and under 60 with stable Graves' hyperthyroidism, was used to find distinguishing TCR V-J signatures. In addition, the study compared T-cell repertoires in thyroid tissue and in blood from about 6 Graves' hyperthyroidism patients. The paper describes TCR Vbeta CDR3 sequencing of about 140 peripheral blood samples, made up of 40 to 45 ophthalmopathy patients, some 80 hyperthyroidism patients and 17 progressor patients.

TCR beta CDR3 regions were amplified from RNA transcripts. A first-round RT-PCR of the TCR CDR3 used the HTBI primer set with the Qiagen OneStep RT-PCR kit. The libraries were constructed in a second round of multiplex PCR and then size-selected and purified. The libraries were sequenced on an Illumina HiSeq2000 using paired-end 100 bp reads. Per the original workflow: SOAPnuke was used to process the raw data, with reads discarded if the reads contained adapters or uncalled bases, had a mean Phred below 15, or lacked an exact constant-primer or identifier match. COPE v1.2.5 was used to merge the high-quality paired reads, and each unique nucleotide sequence was defined as a clonotype. MiTCR v1.1 was used to align the clonotypes against IMGT TRBV, TRBD and TRBJ reference segments. The analysis included only V-J combinations with a frequency above 0.0001, which together covered 99% to 99.2% of the repertoires. A TCS score was defined as the ratio between F50 (clonal expansion) and ExV (chaos), using BLOSUM62-based TCRdist between CDR3 peptides within each V-J. Welch's t-statistics and random forest reduced around 550 V-J features to roughly 13, which were used in a naive Bayes classifier (R e1071). The raw public data were reprocessed by TCRdb itself: fastp quality trimming at Q25, MiXCR clonotype calling, in-frame beta chains only. Identical CDR3 protein sequences are pooled into one entry, listed with their most common genes and DNA. The V and J calls follow TCRdb's processing rather than the paper's. A total of about 260,000 distinct CDR3 sequences appear in this sample, 25% to 30% of them only once. The ten largest account for approximately 30% of the sample.

Hyperthyroidism patients were newly diagnosed, had a disease duration of under 2 months, and were aged 18 to 65 years. The study excluded patients with uncontrolled infections, other autoimmune diseases, pregnancy or lactation. Diagnoses were established on the basis of clinical symptoms, serum thyroxine and TRAb, thyroid ultrasound, and orbital computed tomography. For progressor patients, blood was drawn at the first diagnosis of hyperthyroidism, before any ophthalmopathy symptoms had appeared. Ficoll-Paque density gradient centrifugation was used to isolate PBMCs from about 10 ml of fresh peripheral blood. Progressor patients were first diagnosed with Graves' hyperthyroidism and then developed ophthalmopathy during follow-up. Trizol reagent was used to extract total RNA, and RNA quality was then checked on an Agilent 2100 Bioanalyzer. V is pared back by 2 bases and J by 9 bases, with 14 bases lying between the germline termini. The CDR3 has 13 amino acids, counting the end cysteine and phenylalanine. The only DNA kept is the CDR3, 39 bases in frame from the first base. Looking up the germline V gene (reference sequence) yields CDR1 GTSNPN and CDR2 SVGIG.

The paper's findings and limits, for the study overall: In validation, the model predicted progression to ophthalmopathy with around 71% sensitivity and around 72% specificity, a median of 6.5 months before onset. Most expanded thyroid clonotypes (frequency above 0.001) were also found in blood, which suggests that blood repertoires may mirror thyroid immune responses. Ophthalmopathy was separated from stable hyperthyroidism by a 13 V-J signature model, with about 86% sensitivity and around 81% specificity obtained in cross-validation and 80%/75% obtained in testing. No statistical method was used to fix the sample size in advance, and group allocation was not hidden from the investigators.

This clonotype was counted many times. Its target antigen remains unknown. No per-base quality is available; no much larger clone lies one base away. Recombination linked TRBV30 to TRBJ2-4; D gene: possibly TRBD2, on 6 matching bases. The sequence derives from a man aged 40-55 years with Graves' hyperthyroidism that later progressed to Graves' ophthalmopathy. Sequenced: blood. The CDR3 reads CAWSSRDRGIQYF. The bases are TGTGCCTGGAGTTCGCGGGATCGAGGCATTCAGTACTTC.